This TCR beta chain came from a study of post-analysis software for immune sequencing data. Overall study results and limits: Controls showed lower frequencies than patients for roughly 5 TRBV segments, and TRBV5-6, TRBV5-1 and TRBV20-1 were among these. Multiple sclerosis was associated with a significant reduction in normalized Chao1 diversity relative to controls.

CDR3 length: 15 residues. V shed 6 bases and J shed 3 bases, with 15 bases lying between them. Germline lookup yields CDR1 ENHRY and CDR2 SYGVKD. Unique molecular identifiers had been added to the TCR beta cDNA libraries. Between roughly 1 and 10 million T cells gave rise to around 500,000 cDNA molecules. TCRdb re-derived calls from the PCR reads in MiXCR, one entry per CDR3 protein. The sample has fewer than 700,000 distinct CDR3 sequences, 44% seen once. This clonotype was counted between two and nine times. The antigen is not known. The clonotype originates from a girl aged 10 to 17 with multiple sclerosis. The chain is built from TRBV10-3 and TRBJ2-1; the D gene is possibly TRBD2 (7 bases). Specimen: blood. CDR3 sequence: CAISGEGVVYNEQFF. DNA of the CDR3: TGTGCCATCAGCGGGGAGGGGGTTGTCTACAATGAGCAGTTCTTC.